Listed below are T cell receptor beta chains from one sample, sequenced in a study of radiotherapy plus CTLA-4 blockade in lung cancer. Profiled with immunoSEQ multiplex PCR; TCRdb holds only in-frame clones, not every one. This repertoire shows just over 60,000 clones, approximately 80% found once; its top ten account for under 5%. Sequences were derived from peripheral blood, sampled from a patient treated with radiotherapy plus ipilimumab. Every receptor here comes from a human donor with non-small cell lung cancer who had a complete response to radiotherapy plus ipilimumab. The CDR3 runs from the conserved cysteine through the conserved F or W. The D gene is left open where the match is weak. Clone size is stated in some rows and not others, as once, few, many or a class when expanded.

d_call: NA; v_call: TRBV30; clone_size: NA; j_call: TRBJ1-1; cdr3_aa: CAWSLPLGVTEAFF; cdr3_nt: TGTGCCTGGAGTTTACCCTTGGGGGTCACTGAAGCTTTCTTT
d_call: NA; v_call: TRBV19; clone_size: NA; j_call: TRBJ2-3; cdr3_aa: CASSIRGSDTQYF; cdr3_nt: TGTGCCAGTAGTATAAGAGGATCGGATACGCAGTATTTT
d_call: NA; v_call: TRBV27; clone_size: NA; j_call: TRBJ2-4; cdr3_aa: CASSKTGRGNIQYF; cdr3_nt: TGTGCCAGCAGCAAAACAGGGAGGGGAAACATTCAGTACTTC
d_call: NA; v_call: TRBV15; clone_size: once; j_call: TRBJ2-7; cdr3_aa: CATSRETGTSNEQYF; cdr3_nt: TGTGCCACCAGCAGAGAGACCGGGACATCGAACGAGCAGTACTTC
d_call: TRBD2; v_call: TRBV12-5; clone_size: NA; j_call: TRBJ2-3; cdr3_aa: CASGAGVRVGTDTQYF; cdr3_nt: TGTGCTAGTGGGGCGGGAGTGCGGGTTGGCACAGATACGCAGTATTTT
d_call: NA; v_call: TRBV7-2; clone_size: few; j_call: TRBJ1-3; cdr3_aa: CASSPTLGTAHIYF; cdr3_nt: TGTGCCAGCAGCCCAACTTTGGGCACTGCCCACATATATTTT
d_call: NA; v_call: TRBV19; clone_size: NA; j_call: TRBJ1-6; cdr3_aa: CASSIDSANSPLHF; cdr3_nt: TGTGCCAGTAGTATCGACAGCGCCAATTCACCCCTCCACTTT
d_call: NA; v_call: TRBV29-1; clone_size: NA; j_call: TRBJ1-1; cdr3_aa: CSVRDRDVPITTEAFF; cdr3_nt: TGCAGCGTCAGGGACCGGGACGTTCCAATAACCACTGAAGCTTTCTTT
d_call: NA; v_call: TRBV5-6; clone_size: NA; j_call: TRBJ2-2; cdr3_aa: CASSAGRNTGELFF; cdr3_nt: TGTGCCAGCAGCGCTGGACGGAACACCGGGGAGCTGTTTTTT
d_call: NA; v_call: TRBV5-6; clone_size: NA; j_call: TRBJ1-4; cdr3_aa: CASNLRWRTDEKLFF; cdr3_nt: TGTGCCAGCAACCTAAGGTGGAGGACAGATGAAAAACTGTTTTTT
d_call: NA; v_call: TRBV30; clone_size: NA; j_call: TRBJ1-2; cdr3_aa: CAWRDPPGYTF; cdr3_nt: TGTGCCTGGAGGGACCCCCCCGGCTACACCTTC
d_call: NA; v_call: TRBV7-8; clone_size: NA; j_call: TRBJ1-2; cdr3_aa: CASSLIGGPSYGYTF; cdr3_nt: TGTGCCAGCAGCCTCATCGGGGGGCCCTCCTATGGCTACACCTTC
d_call: NA; v_call: TRBV4-3; clone_size: NA; j_call: TRBJ1-4; cdr3_aa: CASSPRTGTNEKLFF; cdr3_nt: TGCGCCAGCAGCCCCCGAACAGGGACTAATGAAAAACTGTTTTTT
d_call: NA; v_call: TRBV5-1; clone_size: NA; j_call: TRBJ2-5; cdr3_aa: CASSPGVAQETQYF; cdr3_nt: TGCGCCAGCAGCCCCGGGGTAGCCCAAGAGACCCAGTACTTC
d_call: NA; v_call: TRBV15; clone_size: NA; j_call: TRBJ2-2; cdr3_aa: CATSRDRGTGELFF; cdr3_nt: TGTGCCACCAGCAGAGACAGGGGCACCGGGGAGCTGTTTTTT
d_call: NA; v_call: TRBV30; clone_size: NA; j_call: TRBJ1-5; cdr3_aa: CAWSGGGSNQPQHF; cdr3_nt: TGTGCCTGGTCAGGCGGGGGAAGCAATCAGCCCCAGCATTTT
d_call: NA; v_call: TRBV11-2; clone_size: NA; j_call: TRBJ2-5; cdr3_aa: CASSSIAAQETQYF; cdr3_nt: TGTGCCAGCAGCTCCATAGCGGCCCAAGAGACCCAGTACTTC
d_call: TRBD1; v_call: TRBV5-1; clone_size: NA; j_call: TRBJ2-1; cdr3_aa: CASSSGQPSYNEQFF; cdr3_nt: TGCGCCAGCAGCTCGGGACAGCCTTCCTACAATGAGCAGTTCTTC
d_call: NA; v_call: TRBV7-8; clone_size: NA; j_call: TRBJ1-5; cdr3_aa: CASSRGSNQPQHF; cdr3_nt: TGTGCCAGCAGCAGGGGGAGCAATCAGCCCCAGCATTTT
d_call: TRBD2; v_call: TRBV4-3; clone_size: NA; j_call: TRBJ2-2; cdr3_aa: CASSPGRTSGGLFANTGELFF; cdr3_nt: TGCGCCAGCAGCCCCGGACGGACTAGCGGGGGGCTGTTCGCGAACACCGGGGAGCTGTTTTTT
d_call: NA; v_call: TRBV9; clone_size: once; j_call: TRBJ2-2; cdr3_aa: CASSVREDSLYRELFF; cdr3_nt: TGTGCCAGCAGCGTAAGGGAGGACAGTTTGTATAGGGAGCTGTTTTTT
d_call: TRBD2; v_call: TRBV11-3; clone_size: NA; j_call: TRBJ2-5; cdr3_aa: CASRGGGSETQYF; cdr3_nt: TGTGCCAGCAGGGGGGGAGGGAGTGAGACCCAGTACTTC
d_call: NA; v_call: TRBV6-1; clone_size: NA; j_call: TRBJ2-5; cdr3_aa: CASREAGGVGETQYF; cdr3_nt: TGTGCCAGCAGGGAAGCTGGCGGGGTAGGAGAGACCCAGTACTTC
d_call: TRBD1; v_call: TRBV29-1; clone_size: once; j_call: TRBJ1-4; cdr3_aa: CSVGQGRLANEKLFF; cdr3_nt: TGCAGCGTGGGACAGGGGAGGTTGGCTAATGAAAAACTGTTTTTT
d_call: TRBD1; v_call: TRBV18; clone_size: few; j_call: TRBJ1-2; cdr3_aa: CASSVGQVGYGYTF; cdr3_nt: TGTGCCAGCTCAGTGGGACAGGTCGGCTATGGCTACACCTTC
d_call: NA; v_call: TRBV4-3; clone_size: NA; j_call: TRBJ1-6; cdr3_aa: CASSQDKGTSTPLHF; cdr3_nt: TGCGCCAGCAGCCAAGATAAAGGGACATCGACACCCCTCCACTTT
d_call: TRBD1; v_call: TRBV11-3; clone_size: NA; j_call: TRBJ2-5; cdr3_aa: CASSFTGAQGETQYF; cdr3_nt: TGTGCCAGCAGCTTTACAGGGGCGCAGGGAGAGACCCAGTACTTC
d_call: NA; v_call: TRBV5-8; clone_size: NA; j_call: TRBJ1-2; cdr3_aa: CASSLSGNGYTF; cdr3_nt: TGTGCCAGCAGCTTGTCGGGGAACGGCTACACCTTC
d_call: TRBD2; v_call: TRBV10-2; clone_size: few; j_call: TRBJ2-7; cdr3_aa: CASRTRLAGFNEQYF; cdr3_nt: TGCGCCAGCAGGACTCGACTAGCGGGGTTCAACGAGCAGTACTTC
d_call: TRBD2; v_call: TRBV19; clone_size: NA; j_call: TRBJ2-3; cdr3_aa: CASAGGDTQYF; cdr3_nt: TGTGCCAGTGCGGGAGGAGATACGCAGTATTTT
d_call: NA; v_call: TRBV4-1; clone_size: few; j_call: TRBJ2-7; cdr3_aa: CASSPLGTAGNYEQYF; cdr3_nt: TGCGCCAGCAGCCCCCTCGGGACAGCGGGCAACTACGAGCAGTACTTC
d_call: NA; v_call: TRBV2; clone_size: NA; j_call: TRBJ1-4; cdr3_aa: CASMGHQAIEKLFF; cdr3_nt: TGTGCCAGCATGGGACACCAGGCTATCGAAAAACTGTTTTTT
d_call: NA; v_call: TRBV9; clone_size: NA; j_call: TRBJ2-2; cdr3_aa: CASSSSGRTGELFF; cdr3_nt: TGTGCCAGCAGCTCCAGCGGACGAACCGGGGAGCTGTTTTTT
d_call: TRBD2; v_call: TRBV19; clone_size: few; j_call: TRBJ2-2; cdr3_aa: CASSIGTTGLTGELFF; cdr3_nt: TGTGCCAGTAGTATCGGGACTACGGGCTTAACCGGGGAGCTGTTTTTT
d_call: TRBD1; v_call: TRBV6-6; clone_size: few; j_call: TRBJ1-5; cdr3_aa: CASSSTGGRPQHF; cdr3_nt: TGTGCCAGCAGCTCGACAGGGGGTAGGCCCCAGCATTTT
d_call: TRBD1; v_call: TRBV4-1; clone_size: NA; j_call: TRBJ1-6; cdr3_aa: CASSQPRQGPNSPLHF; cdr3_nt: TGCGCCAGCAGCCAACCTAGACAGGGCCCGAATTCACCCCTCCACTTT
d_call: NA; v_call: TRBV6-5; clone_size: NA; j_call: TRBJ1-5; cdr3_aa: CASSYSGSKQPQHF; cdr3_nt: TGTGCCAGCAGTTACTCAGGCAGCAAGCAGCCCCAGCATTTT
d_call: NA; v_call: TRBV6-1; clone_size: NA; j_call: TRBJ1-6; cdr3_aa: CASSETAGRESPLHF; cdr3_nt: TGTGCCAGCAGTGAAACGGCAGGTCGGGAATCACCCCTCCACTTT
d_call: NA; v_call: TRBV18; clone_size: NA; j_call: TRBJ1-2; cdr3_aa: CASSRERDNTGYGYTF; cdr3_nt: TGTGCCAGCTCACGGGAGAGGGACAATACGGGCTATGGCTACACCTTC
d_call: NA; v_call: TRBV2; clone_size: NA; j_call: TRBJ1-1; cdr3_aa: CASSGTGRMNTEAFF; cdr3_nt: TGTGCCAGCAGTGGCACCGGACGGATGAACACTGAAGCTTTCTTT
d_call: TRBD2; v_call: TRBV4-2; clone_size: NA; j_call: TRBJ2-2; cdr3_aa: CASSRLAEINTGELFF; cdr3_nt: TGTGCCAGCAGCCGCCTAGCGGAGATTAACACCGGGGAGCTGTTTTTT
d_call: NA; v_call: TRBV4-1; clone_size: NA; j_call: TRBJ1-1; cdr3_aa: CASSQSQGNTEAFF; cdr3_nt: TGCGCCAGCAGCCAATCTCAGGGGAACACTGAAGCTTTCTTT
d_call: TRBD1; v_call: TRBV29-1; clone_size: NA; j_call: TRBJ2-7; cdr3_aa: CSASGTVSSYEQYF; cdr3_nt: TGCAGCGCATCCGGGACAGTTTCCTCCTACGAGCAGTACTTC
d_call: NA; v_call: TRBV5-4; clone_size: NA; j_call: TRBJ2-2; cdr3_aa: CASSSEGGDTGELFF; cdr3_nt: TGTGCCAGCAGCTCAGAGGGAGGAGACACCGGGGAGCTGTTTTTT
d_call: TRBD1; v_call: TRBV27; clone_size: NA; j_call: TRBJ2-3; cdr3_aa: CASNGDRGGTDTQYF; cdr3_nt: TGTGCCAGTAACGGGGACAGGGGAGGGACAGATACGCAGTATTTT